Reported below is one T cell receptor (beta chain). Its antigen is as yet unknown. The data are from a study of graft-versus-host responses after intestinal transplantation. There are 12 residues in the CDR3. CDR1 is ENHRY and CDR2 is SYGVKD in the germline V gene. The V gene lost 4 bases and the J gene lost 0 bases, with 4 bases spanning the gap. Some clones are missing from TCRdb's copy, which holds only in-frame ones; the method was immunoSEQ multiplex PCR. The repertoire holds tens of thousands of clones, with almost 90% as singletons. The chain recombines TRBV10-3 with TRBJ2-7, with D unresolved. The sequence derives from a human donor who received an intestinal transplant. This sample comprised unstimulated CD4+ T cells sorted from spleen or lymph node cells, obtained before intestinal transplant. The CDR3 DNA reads TGTGCCATCAGTGTGAGCTCCTACGAGCAGTACTTC. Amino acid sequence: CAISVSSYEQYF.